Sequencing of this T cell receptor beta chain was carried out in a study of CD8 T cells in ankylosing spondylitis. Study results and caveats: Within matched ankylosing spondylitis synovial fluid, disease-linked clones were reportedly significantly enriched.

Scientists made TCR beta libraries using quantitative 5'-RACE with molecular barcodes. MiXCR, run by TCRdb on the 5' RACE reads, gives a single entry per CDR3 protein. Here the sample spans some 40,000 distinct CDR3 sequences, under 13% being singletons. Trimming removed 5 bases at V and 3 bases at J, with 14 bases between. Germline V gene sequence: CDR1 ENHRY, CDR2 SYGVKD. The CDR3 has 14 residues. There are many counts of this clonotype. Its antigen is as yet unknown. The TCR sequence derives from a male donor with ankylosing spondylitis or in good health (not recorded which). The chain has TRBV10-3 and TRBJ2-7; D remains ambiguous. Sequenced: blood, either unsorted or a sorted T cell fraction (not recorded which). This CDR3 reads CAISPTGLIYEQYF. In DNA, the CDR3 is TGTGCCATCAGTCCGACTGGGCTAATCTACGAGCAGTACTTC.